This entry is about one TCR beta chain. Its specificity is unknown. These donors were members of the approximately 110-subject validation cohort, a group separate from the approximately 670-subject first cohort. TCRdb's table, derived via immunoSEQ multiplex PCR, lists solely in-frame clones and lacks some. This table has 71,000 or so clones, roughly 94% appearing once. V lost 5 bases to trimming and J lost 14 bases; unmatched junction nucleotides: 5. In germline, CDR1 is SGHTA, CDR2 FQGTGA. This CDR3 has 11 residues. This sample was taken from a study of cytomegalovirus exposure and HLA in healthy donors. Findings and limits, study-wide: Altogether, about 160 TCR beta chains were recorded as cytomegalovirus-associated. Confirmation in vitro established that a few CMV-associated chains were specific for CMV antigens. Rare sequences made up most TCRs, while some public TCRs were found in many donors.

The sequencing sample was made of PBMCs. The TCR was taken from a man aged 18 to 30 in good health and CMV-seropositive. This sequence joins TRBV7-3 and TRBJ1-4; 7 bases agree with TRBD1. Here the CDR3 DNA reads TGTGCCAGCAGCCCTGACAGGGACCTGTTTTTT. This encodes CASSPDRDLFF. The complete variable domain, with remaining parts taken from reference TRBV7-3 and TRBJ1-4, reads GAGVSQTPSNKVTEKGKYVELRCDPISGHTALYWYRQSLGQGPEFLIYFQGTGAADDSGLPNDRFFAVRPEGSVSTLKIQRTERGDSAVYLCASSPDRDLFFGSGTQLSVL.